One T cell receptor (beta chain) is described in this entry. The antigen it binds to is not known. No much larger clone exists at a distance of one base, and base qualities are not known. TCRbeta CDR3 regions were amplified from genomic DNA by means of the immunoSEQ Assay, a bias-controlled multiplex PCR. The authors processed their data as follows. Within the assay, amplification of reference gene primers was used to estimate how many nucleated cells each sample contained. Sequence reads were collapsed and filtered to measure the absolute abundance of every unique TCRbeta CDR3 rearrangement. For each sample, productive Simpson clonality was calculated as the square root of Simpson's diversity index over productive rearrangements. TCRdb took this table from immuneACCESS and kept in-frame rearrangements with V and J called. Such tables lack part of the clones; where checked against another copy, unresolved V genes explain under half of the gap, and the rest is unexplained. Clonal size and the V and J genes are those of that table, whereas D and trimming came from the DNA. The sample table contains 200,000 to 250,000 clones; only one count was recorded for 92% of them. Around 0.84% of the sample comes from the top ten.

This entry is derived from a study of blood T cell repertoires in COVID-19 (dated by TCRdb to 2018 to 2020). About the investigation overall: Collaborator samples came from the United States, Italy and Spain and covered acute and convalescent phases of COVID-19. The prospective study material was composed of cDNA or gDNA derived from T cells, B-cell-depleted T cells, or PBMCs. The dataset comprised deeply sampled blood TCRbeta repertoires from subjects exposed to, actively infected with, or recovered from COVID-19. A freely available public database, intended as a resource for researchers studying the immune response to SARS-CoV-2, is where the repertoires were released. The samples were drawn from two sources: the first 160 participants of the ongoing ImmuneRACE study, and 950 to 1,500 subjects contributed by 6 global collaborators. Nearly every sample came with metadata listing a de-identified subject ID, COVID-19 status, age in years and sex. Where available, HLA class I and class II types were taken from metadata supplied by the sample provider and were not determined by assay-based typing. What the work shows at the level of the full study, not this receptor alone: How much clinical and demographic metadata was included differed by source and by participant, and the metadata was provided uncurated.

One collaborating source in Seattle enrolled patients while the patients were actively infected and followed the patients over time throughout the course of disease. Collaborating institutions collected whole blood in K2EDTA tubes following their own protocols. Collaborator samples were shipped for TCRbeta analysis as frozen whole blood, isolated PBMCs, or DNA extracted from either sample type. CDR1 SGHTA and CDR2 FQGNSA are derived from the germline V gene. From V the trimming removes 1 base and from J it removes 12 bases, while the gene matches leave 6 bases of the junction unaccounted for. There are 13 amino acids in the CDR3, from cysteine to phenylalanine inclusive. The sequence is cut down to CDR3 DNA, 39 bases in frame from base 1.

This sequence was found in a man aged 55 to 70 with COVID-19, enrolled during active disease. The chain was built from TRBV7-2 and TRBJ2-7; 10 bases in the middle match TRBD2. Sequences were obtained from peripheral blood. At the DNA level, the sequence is TGTGCCAGCAGCTTAGAAGGTAGCGGGAGGAGGTACTTC. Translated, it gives CASSLEGSGRRYF.